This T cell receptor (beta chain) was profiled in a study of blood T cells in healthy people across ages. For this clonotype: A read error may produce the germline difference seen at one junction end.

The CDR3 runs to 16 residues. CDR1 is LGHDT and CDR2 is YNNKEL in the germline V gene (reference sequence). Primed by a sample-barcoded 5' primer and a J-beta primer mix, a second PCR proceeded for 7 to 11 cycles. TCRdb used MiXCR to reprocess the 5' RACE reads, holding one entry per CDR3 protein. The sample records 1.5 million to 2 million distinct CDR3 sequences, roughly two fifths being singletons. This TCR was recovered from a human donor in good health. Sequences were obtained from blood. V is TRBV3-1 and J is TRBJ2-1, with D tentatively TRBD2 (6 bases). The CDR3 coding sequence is TGTGCCAGCAGCCAAGTCCGACTAGGTGGCAACAATGAACAGTTCTTC. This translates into CASSQVRLGGNNEQFF.